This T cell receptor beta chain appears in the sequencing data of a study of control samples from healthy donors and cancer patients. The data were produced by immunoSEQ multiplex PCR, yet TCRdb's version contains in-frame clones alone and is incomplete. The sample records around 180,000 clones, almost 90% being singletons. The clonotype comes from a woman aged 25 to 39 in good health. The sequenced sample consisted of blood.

The CDR3 DNA follows: TGTGCCAGCAGCCGCGCCGGGGGGACAGGGAACACCGGGGAGCTGTTTTTT. It translates to CASSRAGGTGNTGELFF. The V call is TRBV4-2, the J call TRBJ2-2; the D gene is possibly TRBD1 (8 bases). V lost 4 bases and J lost 1, with 16 bases in between. This CDR3 region has 17 residues. Germline V gene data show CDR1 as LGHNA and CDR2 as YNFKEQ.